This T cell receptor (beta chain) was identified during a study of CD8+ T cells in alopecia areata. cDNA reverse transcribed from extracted RNA served as the sequencing template. The assay was immunoSEQ multiplex PCR, and TCRdb's table has in-frame clones only and misses some. Found here are 37,000 or so clones, around half of them singletons; the top ten hold under 2%. The germline V gene encodes CDR1 SGHRS and CDR2 YFSETQ. The CDR3 is made up of 14 amino acids. Deletions cut 4 bases from V and 7 bases from J, with 18 bases between. It was for roughly five patients that CD4+ cells were sorted into CD25+CD127- cells.

Sequenced sample: CD4+ Tregs sorted from blood. This TCR was recovered from a human donor with alopecia areata. This rearrangement joins TRBV5-1 to TRBJ2-7, with D possibly being TRBD2 (7 bases). DNA of the CDR3: TGCGCCAGCAGCCCGTCACGGGGGGCGGGGGAGCAGTACTTC. This translates into CASSPSRGAGEQYF.